This passage covers 25 T cell receptor beta chains from one sample sequenced in a study of T cell responses to AZD1222 COVID-19 vaccine. This table comes from immunoSEQ multiplex PCR, and its TCRdb copy is limited to in-frame clones, with some not included. The repertoire holds under 130,000 clones, with around 94% as singletons. This material consisted of peripheral blood, taken on day 0 of AZD1222 vaccination. The receptors stem from an adult in good health.

The V call is TRBV2, the J call TRBJ2-7; D gene unclear. V was cut by 2 bases and J by 0 bases, with 11 bases left in between. This CDR3 spans 15 amino acids. Germline V gives CDR1 SNHLY, CDR2 FYNNEI. CDR3 sequence (DNA): TGTGCCAGCAGTGAATTGGGCCCGAGCTCCTACGAGCAGTACTTC. Protein product: CASSELGPSSYEQYF.

This chain links TRBV18 with TRBJ2-7, with 8 bases fitting TRBD2. This CDR3 has 15 residues. From germline, CDR1 is KGHSH and CDR2 LQKENI. Losses at the gene ends were 2 bases for V and 2 bases for J; bases not matched to a gene: 5. The chain's CDR3 is CASSPGAGETYEQYF. DNA for the CDR3: TGTGCCAGCTCACCAGGAGCGGGGGAGACCTACGAGCAGTACTTC.

This clone was detected only once. The chain recombines TRBV12-3 or TRBV12-4 with TRBJ1-1, with D possibly TRBD1 on 6 matching bases. The CDR3 spans 12 residues. The V and J ends lost 6 bases and 7 bases respectively, with 12 bases between them. CDR3 in amino acids: CASRKRGGEAFF. For the CDR3, the DNA is TGTGCCAGCAGGAAGAGAGGGGGTGAAGCTTTCTTT.

The chain links TRBV29-1 to TRBJ1-1; D unclear. CDR1 and CDR2 from the germline V gene are SQVTM and ANQGSEA. This CDR3 comprises 11 residues. V was trimmed by 0 bases and J by 7 bases, leaving 6 bases between them. In DNA, the CDR3 is TGCAGCGTTGAAGATTTGGGTGAAGCTTTCTTT. It specifies CSVEDLGEAFF.

In regard to this clone: The same CDR3 can be traced to other DNA sequences in this sample. This chain links TRBV3-1 (or the pseudogene TRBV3-2) with TRBJ1-5, with no clear D. Trimming took 1 base from V and 4 from J, leaving 5 bases between them. The CDR3 consists of 13 residues. The germline gives CDR1 LGHDT, CDR2 YNNKEL (reference sequence). CDR3 bases: TGTGCCAGCAGCCAAGGTGGAAATCAGCCCCAGCATTTT. Encoded protein: CASSQGGNQPQHF.

This chain joins TRBV2 and TRBJ2-5; the D gene is possibly TRBD1 (6 bases). This CDR3 is built from 12 residues. CDR1 and CDR2 from the germline V gene are SNHLY and FYNNEI. Trimming removed 6 bases at V and 3 bases at J, with 8 bases between. Written as DNA, the CDR3 is TGTGCCAGCAGCTGGACAGAAGAGACCCAGTACTTC. It translates to CASSWTEETQYF.

The V and J genes are TRBV28 and TRBJ1-2; 9 positions match TRBD1. Germline V gene data show CDR1 as MDHEN and CDR2 as SYDVKM. This CDR3 has 14 amino acids. With 10 bases clipped from V and 3 bases from J, the junction kept 9 bases outside the gene matches. CDR3 bases: TGTGCCATCAGGACAGGGGCAAACTACTATGGCTACACCTTC. As protein: CAIRTGANYYGYTF.

The V call is TRBV7-9, the J call TRBJ2-5, with 12 bases matching TRBD2. V was clipped by 5 bases and J by 7 bases; unmatched bases: 11. The CDR3 runs 16 residues. Germline V gene sequence: CDR1 SEHNR, CDR2 FQNEAQ (reference sequence). CDR3 bases: TGTGCCAGCAGCCCCATCCGACTAGCGGGAGAAGGGACCCAGTACTTC. Protein sequence: CASSPIRLAGEGTQYF.

This clone appeared a single time. The V and J genes are TRBV5-1 and TRBJ1-5; D remains unclear. Germline V gene lookup returns CDR1 SGHRS and CDR2 YFSETQ. Trimming pared 0 bases from V and 3 bases from J, leaving 7 bases between. The CDR3 extends over 14 amino acids. The CDR3 nucleotides are TGCGCCAGCAGCTTGGGGGATTTCAATCAGCCCCAGCATTTT. Translating gives CASSLGDFNQPQHF.

V usage is TRBV7-8 and J usage is TRBJ1-5; D possibly corresponds to TRBD1 (5 bases). V was cut by 1 base and J by 4 bases, with 11 bases left in between. The CDR3 runs to 15 residues. Germline V gives CDR1 SGHVS, CDR2 FQNEAQ. The CDR3 sequence is CASSLEGRENQPQHF. The CDR3 nucleotides are TGTGCCAGCAGCTTAGAGGGACGGGAGAATCAGCCCCAGCATTTT.

V and J are TRBV6-6 and TRBJ2-7, with 7 bases aligning to TRBD2. V lost 5 bases to trimming and J lost 3 bases; unmatched junction nucleotides: 13. The CDR3 length is 16 residues. Per the germline V gene, CDR1 is MNHNY and CDR2 is SVGAGI (reference sequence). The CDR3 nucleotides are TGTGCCAGCAGTCATATTTGGGGGGGAGGAAGCTACGAGCAGTACTTC. Its protein product is CASSHIWGGGSYEQYF.

The CDR3 sequence is CASSLTAGTSTDTQYF. CDR3 sequence (DNA): TGCGCCAGCAGCTTGACCGCTGGCACTAGCACAGATACGCAGTATTTT. The chain links TRBV4-1 to TRBJ2-3, with D unclear. From germline, CDR1 is MGHRA and CDR2 YSYEKL. This CDR3 comprises 16 residues. The V end was cut by 5 bases, the J end by 0 bases, with 15 bases between.

The chain combines TRBV11-2 with TRBJ1-1; D is undetermined. The CDR3 consists of 16 residues. Looked up from germline, CDR1 is SGHAT and CDR2 is FQNNGV. Trimming took off 0 bases at V and 4 bases at J, with 15 bases between the two ends. The CDR3, as DNA: TGTGCCAGCAGCTTAGATCTCTGGGGAGCTGGCACTGAAGCTTTCTTT. Its protein is CASSLDLWGAGTEAFF.

This clone came up a few times. The CDR3 region is CASRVTSSTDTQYF. The CDR3 coding sequence is TGCGCCAGCAGGGTCACGTCTAGCACAGATACGCAGTATTTT. The chain has TRBV5-1 and TRBJ2-3; D is undetermined. Germline lookup yields CDR1 SGHRS and CDR2 YFSETQ. The CDR3 is 14 residues long. V gave up 5 bases and J gave up 0 bases, with 10 bases separating them. Variable domain in full (rest from reference TRBV5-1 and TRBJ2-3): KAGVTQTPRYLIKTRGQQVTLSCSPISGHRSVSWYQQTPGQGLQFLFEYFSETQRNKGNFPGRFSGRQFSNSRSEMNVSTLELGDSALYLCASRVTSSTDTQYFGPGTRLTVL.

The rearrangement links TRBV7-6 to TRBJ1-4; TRBD1 matches at 9 bases. V lost 2 bases, J lost 1 base, and 5 bases stayed unmatched. Germline V gene sequence: CDR1 SGHVS, CDR2 FNYEAQ. The CDR3 covers 17 residues. In nucleotides, the CDR3 is TGTGCCAGCAGCTTATCGACAGGGGGTGTAACTAATGAAAAACTGTTTTTT. Its translation: CASSLSTGGVTNEKLFF.

V usage is TRBV6-4 and J usage is TRBJ2-1; D is unresolved. Germline V gives CDR1 MRHNA, CDR2 SNTAGT. CDR3 size: 13 residues. Trimming took 6 bases from V and 5 from J, leaving 11 bases between them. The CDR3, as DNA: TGTGCCAGCAGGGGGTATAGGGACAATGAGCAGTTCTTC. Translating gives CASRGYRDNEQFF.

J is TRBJ1-6 and V is TRBV5-8; possible D gene TRBD1, 5 bases. Germline V gene lookup returns CDR1 SGHTS and CDR2 YDEGEE. The CDR3 is 14 residues long. V lost 1 base to trimming and J lost 10 bases, with 12 bases between them. The CDR3: CASSLQGRSSPLHF. DNA for the CDR3: TGTGCCAGCAGCTTGCAGGGACGTTCCTCACCCCTCCACTTT.

V usage is TRBV6-5 and J usage is TRBJ2-5; 11 bases are a match to TRBD1. The length of the CDR3 is 15 residues. Germline assignment: CDR1 MNHEY and CDR2 SVGAGI. V gave up 8 bases and J gave up 4 bases; unmatched junction bases: 9. The CDR3 coding sequence is TGTGCCAGCGGACGGACAGGGGGCGCCGGAGAGACCCAGTACTTC. This sequence encodes CASGRTGGAGETQYF.

The V and J genes are TRBV30 and TRBJ1-1; D uncertain. Germline CDR1 and CDR2: GTSNPN and SVGIG (reference sequence). Trimming pared 0 bases from V and 4 bases from J, leaving 15 bases between. The length of the CDR3 is 15 residues. The CDR3 DNA reads TGTGCCTGGAGTGTATACTTCGGCCAGAGCACTGAAGCTTTCTTT. Protein product: CAWSVYFGQSTEAFF.

J is TRBJ2-7 and V is TRBV12-3 or TRBV12-4; D gene ambiguous. The length of the CDR3 is 11 residues. V lost 5 bases, J lost 3 bases, and 5 bases lay in between. The CDR3 spells CASSPRYEQYF. In nucleotides, the CDR3 is TGTGCCAGCAGTCCCCGCTACGAGCAGTACTTC.

J is TRBJ2-5 and V is TRBV21-1; TRBD2, the D gene given by the table, was not confirmed from the DNA. TRBV21-1 is tagged as a pseudogene. The CDR3 covers 15 residues. CDR3: CASSSTERAKETQYF. CDR3 DNA: TGTGCCAGCAGCTCTACAGAGAGGGCTAAAGAGACCCAGTACTTC.

This chain links TRBV21-1 with TRBJ1-3. TRBV21-1 is annotated as a pseudogene. The CDR3 has 18 amino acids. The DNA for the CDR3 is TGTGCCAGCAGCGGGAGGGTGCGCGTCCGGGGCGCGGGAGACACCATATATTTT. Translated: CASSGRVRVRGAGDTIYF.

V and J are TRBV29-1 and TRBJ1-5; D possibly corresponds to TRBD1 (6 bases). In germline, CDR1 is SQVTM, CDR2 ANQGSEA. V lost 5 bases and J lost 2, with 10 bases in between. CDR3 length: 13 amino acids. The CDR3 reads CSVRGAGNQPQHF. For the CDR3, the DNA is TGCAGCGTTCGGGGGGCTGGCAATCAGCCCCAGCATTTT.

This sequence joins TRBV6-6 and TRBJ2-1; D might be TRBD1 or TRBD2, each matching 6 bases. CDR1 MNHNY and CDR2 SVGAGI come from the germline V gene (reference sequence). V was trimmed by 5 bases and J by 4 bases, leaving 15 bases between them. This CDR3 has 15 amino acids. The CDR3 here is CASSMEGVGYNEQFF. CDR3 sequence (DNA): TGTGCCAGCAGTATGGAGGGGGTCGGGTACAATGAGCAGTTCTTC.

The chain uses TRBV2 and TRBJ2-7; D is perhaps TRBD2 (5 bases). CDR1 is SNHLY and CDR2 is FYNNEI in the germline V gene. The CDR3 contains 15 residues. The V gene lost 4 bases and the J gene lost 1 base, with 14 bases spanning the gap. CDR3 nucleotides: TGTGCCAGCAGTGCCGGGAATCCTGGATCCTACGAGCAGTACTTC. This translates into CASSAGNPGSYEQYF.